The clone carrying this T cell receptor (beta chain) appeared a single time. Germline V gene sequence: CDR1 MGHRA, CDR2 YSYEKL. This CDR3 has 14 residues. Between the trimmed V and J ends, which lost 1 base and 0 bases, there was a span of 6 bases. The data originate from a study of control samples from healthy donors and cancer patients. TCRdb keeps only in-frame clones here, not all; method: immunoSEQ multiplex PCR. Found here are 150,000 to 200,000 clones, 88% of them singletons; the top ten hold 1.7%. The sample taken for sequencing was blood. The V and J genes are TRBV4-1 and TRBJ1-2; D call uncertain. This clonotype originated in a man aged 18 to 29 in good health. The CDR3 region has the DNA TGCGCCAGCAGCCAAGCGGATACTAACTATGGCTACACCTTC. The encoded protein is CASSQADTNYGYTF.